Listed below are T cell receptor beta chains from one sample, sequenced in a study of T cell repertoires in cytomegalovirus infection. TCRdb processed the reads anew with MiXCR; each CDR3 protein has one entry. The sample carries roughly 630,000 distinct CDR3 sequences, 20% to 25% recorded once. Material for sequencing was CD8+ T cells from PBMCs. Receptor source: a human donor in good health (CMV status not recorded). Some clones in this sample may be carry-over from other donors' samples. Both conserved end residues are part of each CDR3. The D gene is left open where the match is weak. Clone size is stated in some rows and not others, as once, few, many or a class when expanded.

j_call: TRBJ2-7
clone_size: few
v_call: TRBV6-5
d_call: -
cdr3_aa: CASRAGHEQYF
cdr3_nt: TGTGCCAGCAGGGCTGGCCACGAGCAGTACTTC

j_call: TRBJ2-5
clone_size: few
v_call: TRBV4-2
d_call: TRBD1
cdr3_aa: CAKQPKTGQETQYF
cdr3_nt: TGTGCCAAGCAGCCAAAGACAGGGCAAGAGACCCAGTACTTC

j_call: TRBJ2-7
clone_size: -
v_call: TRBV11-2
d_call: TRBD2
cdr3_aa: CASSLGGGPTYEQYF
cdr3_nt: TGTGCCAGCAGCTTAGGCGGGGGGCCCACCTACGAGCAGTACTTC

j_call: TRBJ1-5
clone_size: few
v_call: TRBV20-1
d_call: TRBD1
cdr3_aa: CSEEAAGTGARSNQPQHF
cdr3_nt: TGCAGTGAGGAAGCAGCCGGGACAGGGGCCCGTAGCAATCAGCCCCAGCATTTT

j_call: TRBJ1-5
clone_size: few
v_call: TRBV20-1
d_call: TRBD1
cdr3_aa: CSARDLDRIPNQPQHF
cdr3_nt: TGCAGTGCTAGAGATCTGGACAGGATCCCGAATCAGCCCCAGCATTTT

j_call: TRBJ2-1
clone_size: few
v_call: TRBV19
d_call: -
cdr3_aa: CASSIDVSPFNEQFF
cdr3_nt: TGTGCCAGTAGTATAGATGTTAGCCCCTTCAATGAGCAGTTCTTC

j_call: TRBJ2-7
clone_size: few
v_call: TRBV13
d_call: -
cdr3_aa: CASSRIPLSTTNEQYF
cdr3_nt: TGTGCCAGCAGCCGGATACCTCTATCGACAACGAACGAGCAGTACTTC

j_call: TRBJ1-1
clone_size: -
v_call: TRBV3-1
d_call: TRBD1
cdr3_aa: CASSQDPVRTGALEDTEAFF
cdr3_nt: TGTGCCAGCAGCCAAGACCCCGTGAGGACAGGGGCTTTAGAGGACACTGAAGCTTTCTTT

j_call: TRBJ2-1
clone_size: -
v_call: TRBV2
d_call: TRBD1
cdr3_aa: CASSEAPGTGDNEQFF
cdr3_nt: TGTGCCAGCAGTGAAGCCCCAGGGACAGGGGACAATGAGCAGTTCTTC

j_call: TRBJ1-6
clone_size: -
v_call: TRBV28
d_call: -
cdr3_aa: CASSLSGPRVHF
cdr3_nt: TGTGCCAGCAGTTTATCGGGCCCTCGGGTCCACTTT

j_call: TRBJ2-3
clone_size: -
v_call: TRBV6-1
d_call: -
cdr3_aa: CASSEPSETDMQYF
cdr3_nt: TGTGCCAGCAGTGAACCTAGCGAGACAGATATGCAGTATTTT

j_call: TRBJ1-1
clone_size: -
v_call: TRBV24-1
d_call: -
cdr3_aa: CATSDGVISMNTEAFF
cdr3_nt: TGTGCCACCAGTGATGGAGTCATCTCAATGAACACTGAAGCTTTCTTT

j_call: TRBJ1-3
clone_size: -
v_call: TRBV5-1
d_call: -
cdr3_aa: CASKGEAGNTIYF
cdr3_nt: TGCGCCAGCAAAGGGGAAGCTGGAAACACCATATATTTT

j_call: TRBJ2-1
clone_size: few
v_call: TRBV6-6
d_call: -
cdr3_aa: CASTAGGAGLEQFF
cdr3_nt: TGTGCCAGCACTGCCGGAGGCGCGGGGCTTGAGCAGTTCTTC

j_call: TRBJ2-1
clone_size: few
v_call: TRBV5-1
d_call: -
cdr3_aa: CASSPGQDNEQFF
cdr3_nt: TGCGCCAGCAGCCCGGGACAAGACAATGAGCAGTTCTTC

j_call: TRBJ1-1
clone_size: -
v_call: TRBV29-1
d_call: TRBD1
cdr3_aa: CSGGQGAEAFF
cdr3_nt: TGCAGCGGCGGACAGGGCGCTGAAGCTTTCTTT

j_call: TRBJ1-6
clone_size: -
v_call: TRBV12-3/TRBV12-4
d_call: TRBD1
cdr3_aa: CASKDRGLDSPLHF
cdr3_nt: TGTGCCAGCAAAGACAGGGGGCTGGATTCACCCCTCCACTTT

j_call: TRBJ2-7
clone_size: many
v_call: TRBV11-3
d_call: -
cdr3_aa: CASSLGADEQYF
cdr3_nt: TGTGCCAGCAGCTTAGGAGCAGACGAGCAGTACTTC

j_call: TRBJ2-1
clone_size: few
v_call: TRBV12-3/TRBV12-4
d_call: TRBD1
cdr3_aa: CASSPPRGPSPYNEQFF
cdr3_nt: TGTGCCAGCAGTCCGCCCAGGGGGCCCTCGCCATACAATGAGCAGTTCTTC

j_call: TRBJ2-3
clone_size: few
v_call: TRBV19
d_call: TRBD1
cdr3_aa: CASSLTGQGTDTQYF
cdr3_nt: TGTGCCAGTAGTCTGACGGGACAGGGCACAGATACGCAGTATTTT

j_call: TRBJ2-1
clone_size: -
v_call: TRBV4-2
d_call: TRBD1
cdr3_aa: CTSSQVPGQGYNEQFF
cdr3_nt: TGTACCAGCAGCCAAGTGCCGGGACAGGGGTACAATGAGCAGTTCTTC

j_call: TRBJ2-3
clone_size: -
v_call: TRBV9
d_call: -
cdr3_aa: CASSVESVVRRTSTDTQYF
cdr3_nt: TGTGCCAGCAGCGTAGAAAGTGTCGTGAGGCGAACTAGCACAGATACGCAGTATTTT

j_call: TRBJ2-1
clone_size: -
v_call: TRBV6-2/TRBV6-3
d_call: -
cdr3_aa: CASISGYNEQFF
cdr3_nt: TGTGCCAGCATTAGCGGCTACAATGAGCAGTTCTTC

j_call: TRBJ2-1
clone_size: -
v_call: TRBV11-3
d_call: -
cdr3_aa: CASSGGQSGYNEQFF
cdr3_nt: TGTGCCAGCAGCGGGGGCCAATCGGGCTACAATGAGCAGTTCTTC

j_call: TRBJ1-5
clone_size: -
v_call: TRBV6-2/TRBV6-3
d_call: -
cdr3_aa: CASSYPTGLGQPQHF
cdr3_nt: TGTGCCAGCAGTTACCCGACAGGACTCGGGCAGCCCCAGCATTTT

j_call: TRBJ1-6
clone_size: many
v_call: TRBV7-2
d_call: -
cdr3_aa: CASTTVNSPLHF
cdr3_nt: TGTGCCAGCACTACAGTTAATTCACCCCTCCACTTT

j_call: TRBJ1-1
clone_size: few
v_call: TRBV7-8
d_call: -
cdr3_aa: CASSLAVGGRRDEAFF
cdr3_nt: TGTGCCAGCAGCTTAGCGGTGGGGGGCCGTCGAGATGAAGCTTTCTTT

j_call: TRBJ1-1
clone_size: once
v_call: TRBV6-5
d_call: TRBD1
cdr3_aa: CASEPGTGGVTEAFF
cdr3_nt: TGTGCCAGCGAACCCGGGACAGGGGGCGTCACTGAAGCTTTCTTT

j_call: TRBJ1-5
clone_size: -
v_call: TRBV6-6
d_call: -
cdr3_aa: CASSYSFGVNKMDQPQHF
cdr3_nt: TGTGCCAGCAGTTACTCGTTCGGGGTTAACAAGATGGATCAGCCCCAGCATTTT

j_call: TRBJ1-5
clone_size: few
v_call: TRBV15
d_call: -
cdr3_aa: CATSSKPWERINQPQHF
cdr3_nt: TGTGCCACCAGCAGCAAACCCTGGGAGAGGATTAATCAGCCCCAGCATTTT

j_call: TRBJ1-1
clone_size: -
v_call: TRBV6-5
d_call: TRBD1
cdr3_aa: CASSSDGTAYTEAFF
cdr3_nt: TGTGCCAGCAGTTCCGATGGGACAGCTTACACTGAAGCTTTCTTT

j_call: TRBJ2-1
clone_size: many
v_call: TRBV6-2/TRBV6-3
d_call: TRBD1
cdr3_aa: CASREGQGSFNEQFF
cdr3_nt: TGTGCCAGCAGGGAAGGACAGGGTTCCTTCAATGAGCAGTTCTTC

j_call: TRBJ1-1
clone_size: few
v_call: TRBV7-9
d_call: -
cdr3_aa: CASSLFRQMNTEAFF
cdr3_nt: TGTGCCAGCAGCTTATTTCGACAGATGAACACTGAAGCTTTCTTT

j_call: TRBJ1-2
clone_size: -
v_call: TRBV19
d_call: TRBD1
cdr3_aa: CASSPGTGNGYGYTF
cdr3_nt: TGTGCCAGTAGTCCAGGGACAGGGAATGGCTATGGCTACACCTTC

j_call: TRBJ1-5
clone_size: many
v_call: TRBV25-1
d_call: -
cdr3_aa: CASSEARVNQPQHF
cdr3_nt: TGTGCCAGCAGTGAGGCCAGGGTGAATCAGCCCCAGCATTTT

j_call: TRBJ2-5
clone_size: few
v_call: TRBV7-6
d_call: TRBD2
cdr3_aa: CATLRLAEQETQYF
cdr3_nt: TGTGCCACCTTGAGACTAGCGGAACAAGAGACCCAGTACTTC

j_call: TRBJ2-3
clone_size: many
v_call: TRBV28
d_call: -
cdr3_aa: CASSLHTDTQYF
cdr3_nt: TGTGCCAGCAGCCTCCACACAGATACGCAGTATTTT

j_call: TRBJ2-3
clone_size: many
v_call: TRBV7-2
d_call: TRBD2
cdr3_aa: CASSFLAGDFTDTQYF
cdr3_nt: TGTGCCAGCAGCTTTCTAGCGGGGGACTTTACAGATACGCAGTATTTT

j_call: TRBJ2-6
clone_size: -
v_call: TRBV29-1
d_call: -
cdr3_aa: CSVEDGDSGANVLTF
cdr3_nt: TGCAGCGTTGAAGATGGGGACTCTGGGGCCAACGTCCTGACTTTC

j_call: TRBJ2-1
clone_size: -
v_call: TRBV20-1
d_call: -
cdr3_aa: CSAQPGNEQFF
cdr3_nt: TGCAGTGCCCAACCAGGAAATGAGCAGTTCTTC

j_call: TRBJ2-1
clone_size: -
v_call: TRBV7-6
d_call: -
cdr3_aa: CASSLGWQASSYNEQFF
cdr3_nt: TGTGCCAGCAGCTTAGGATGGCAGGCGAGCTCCTACAATGAGCAGTTCTTC

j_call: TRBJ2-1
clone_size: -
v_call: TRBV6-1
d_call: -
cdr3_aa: CASSLTAPSYNEQFF
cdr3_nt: TGTGCCAGCAGTTTGACTGCCCCCTCCTACAATGAGCAGTTCTTC

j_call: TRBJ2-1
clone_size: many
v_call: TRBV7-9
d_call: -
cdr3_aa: CASTRDGGPNEQFF
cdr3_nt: TGTGCCAGCACCAGGGACGGGGGGCCTAATGAGCAGTTCTTC

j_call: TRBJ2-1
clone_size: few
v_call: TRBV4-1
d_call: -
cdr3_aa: CASSTIISGESNEQFF
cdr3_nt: TGCGCCAGCAGCACTATCATAAGCGGAGAGTCAAATGAGCAGTTCTTC

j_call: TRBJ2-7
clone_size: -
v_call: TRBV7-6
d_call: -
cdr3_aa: CASSHTIWAASYEQYF
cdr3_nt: TGTGCCAGCAGCCACACAATCTGGGCTGCGTCCTACGAGCAGTACTTC

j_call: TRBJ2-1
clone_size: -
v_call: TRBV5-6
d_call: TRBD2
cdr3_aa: CASSLEGLAGDYNEQFF
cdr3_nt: TGTGCCAGCAGCCTCGAAGGACTAGCGGGGGACTACAATGAGCAGTTCTTC

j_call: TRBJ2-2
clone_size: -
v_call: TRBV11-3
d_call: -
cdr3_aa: CASSLDGGQRTGELFF
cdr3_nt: TGTGCCAGCAGCTTAGACGGGGGGCAAAGAACCGGGGAGCTGTTTTTT

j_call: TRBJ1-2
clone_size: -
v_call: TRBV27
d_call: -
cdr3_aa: CASSLSGGSLLTLNYGYTF
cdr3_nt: TGTGCCAGCAGTTTATCGGGAGGGTCCTTACTCACGCTTAACTATGGCTACACCTTC

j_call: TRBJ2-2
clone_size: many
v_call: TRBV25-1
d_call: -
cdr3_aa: CASSESRQMNTGELFF
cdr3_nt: TGTGCCAGCAGTGAATCCAGGCAAATGAACACCGGGGAGCTGTTTTTT

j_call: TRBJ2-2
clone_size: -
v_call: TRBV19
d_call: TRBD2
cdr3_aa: CASSMGGYGELFF
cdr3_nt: TGTGCCAGTAGTATGGGGGGGTACGGGGAGCTGTTTTTT

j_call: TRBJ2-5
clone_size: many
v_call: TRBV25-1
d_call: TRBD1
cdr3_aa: CASGVDRGEETQYF
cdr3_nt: TGTGCCAGCGGTGTGGACAGGGGGGAAGAGACCCAGTACTTC

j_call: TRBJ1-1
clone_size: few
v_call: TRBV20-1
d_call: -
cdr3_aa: CSAIRERQFTEAFF
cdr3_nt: TGCAGTGCTATCAGAGAACGGCAGTTCACTGAAGCTTTCTTT

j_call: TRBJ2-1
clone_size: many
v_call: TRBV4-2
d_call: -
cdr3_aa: CASSQDTDSYNEQFF
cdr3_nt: TGTGCCAGCAGCCAAGATACGGACAGTTACAATGAGCAGTTCTTC

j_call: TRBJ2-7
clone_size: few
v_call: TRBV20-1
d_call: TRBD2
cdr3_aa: CSVVLAESSYEQYF
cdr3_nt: TGCAGTGTCGTACTAGCGGAGAGCTCCTACGAGCAGTACTTC

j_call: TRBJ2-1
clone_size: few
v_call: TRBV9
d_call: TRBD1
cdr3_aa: CASSGTGINEQFF
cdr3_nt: TGTGCCAGCAGCGGGACAGGGATCAATGAGCAGTTCTTC

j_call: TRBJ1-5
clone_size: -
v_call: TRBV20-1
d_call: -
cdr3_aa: CSALGDNSNQPQHF
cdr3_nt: TGCAGTGCTCTGGGGGACAATAGCAATCAGCCCCAGCATTTT

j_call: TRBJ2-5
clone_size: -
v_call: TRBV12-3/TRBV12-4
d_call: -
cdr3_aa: CASSLKSNQETQYF
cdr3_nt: TGTGCCAGCAGTTTAAAGTCCAACCAAGAGACCCAGTACTTC

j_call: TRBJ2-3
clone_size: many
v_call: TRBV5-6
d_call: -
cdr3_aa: CASSFGRPTDTQYF
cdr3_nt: TGTGCCAGCAGCTTTGGCAGACCCACAGATACGCAGTATTTT

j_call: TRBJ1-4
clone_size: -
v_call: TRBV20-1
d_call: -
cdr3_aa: CSARDRVRNEKLFF
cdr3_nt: TGCAGTGCTAGAGATAGGGTCCGGAATGAAAAACTGTTTTTT

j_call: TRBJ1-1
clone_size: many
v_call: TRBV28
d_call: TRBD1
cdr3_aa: CASTLTGTNTEAFF
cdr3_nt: TGTGCCAGCACCCTGACAGGGACGAACACTGAAGCTTTCTTT